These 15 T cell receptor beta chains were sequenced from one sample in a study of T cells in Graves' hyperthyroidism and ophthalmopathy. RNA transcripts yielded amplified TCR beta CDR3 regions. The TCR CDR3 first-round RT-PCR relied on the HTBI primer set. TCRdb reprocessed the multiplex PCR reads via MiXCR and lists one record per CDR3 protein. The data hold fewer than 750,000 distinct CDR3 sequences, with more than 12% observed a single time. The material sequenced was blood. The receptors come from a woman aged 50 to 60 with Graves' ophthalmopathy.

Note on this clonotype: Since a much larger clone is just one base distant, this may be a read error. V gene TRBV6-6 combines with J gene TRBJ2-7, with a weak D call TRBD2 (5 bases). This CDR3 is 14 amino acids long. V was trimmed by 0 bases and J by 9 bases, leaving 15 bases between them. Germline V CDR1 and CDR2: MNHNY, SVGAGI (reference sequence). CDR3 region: CASSYSRLAVGQYF. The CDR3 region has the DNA TGTGCCAGCAGTTACTCGCGTCTAGCCGTTGGGCAGTACTTC.

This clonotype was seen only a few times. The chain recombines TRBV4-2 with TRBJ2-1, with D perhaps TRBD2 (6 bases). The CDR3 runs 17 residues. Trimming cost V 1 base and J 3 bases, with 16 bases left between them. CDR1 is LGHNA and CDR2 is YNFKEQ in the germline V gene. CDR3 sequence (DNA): TGTGCCAGCAGCCAAGGCGCTGGCGGGATCCACTACAATGAGCAGTTCTTC. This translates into CASSQGAGGIHYNEQFF.

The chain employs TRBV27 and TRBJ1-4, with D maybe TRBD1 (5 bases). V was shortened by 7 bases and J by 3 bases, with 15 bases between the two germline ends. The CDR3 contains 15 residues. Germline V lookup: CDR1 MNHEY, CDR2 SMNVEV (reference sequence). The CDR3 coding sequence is TGTGCCAGCACGCCCGGGGCGGGACCTAATGAAAAACTGTTTTTT. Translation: CASTPGAGPNEKLFF. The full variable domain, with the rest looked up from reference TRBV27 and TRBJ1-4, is EAQVTQNPRYLITVTGKKLTVTCSQNMNHEYMSWYRQDPGLGLRQIYYSMNVEVTDKGDVPEGYKVSRKEKRNFPLILESPSPNQTSLYFCASTPGAGPNEKLFFGSGTQLSVL.

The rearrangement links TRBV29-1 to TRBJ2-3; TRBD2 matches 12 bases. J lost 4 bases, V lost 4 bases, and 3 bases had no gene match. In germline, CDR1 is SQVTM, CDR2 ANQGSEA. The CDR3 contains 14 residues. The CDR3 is CSVGGLAGADTQYF. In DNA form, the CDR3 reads TGCAGCGTTGGGGGACTAGCGGGCGCAGATACGCAGTATTTT.

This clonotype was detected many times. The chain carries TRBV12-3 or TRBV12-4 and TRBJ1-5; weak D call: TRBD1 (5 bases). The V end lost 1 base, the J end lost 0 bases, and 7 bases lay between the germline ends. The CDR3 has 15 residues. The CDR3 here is CASSLGDYSNQPQHF. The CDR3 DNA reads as TGTGCCAGCAGTTTAGGGGACTATAGCAATCAGCCCCAGCATTTT.

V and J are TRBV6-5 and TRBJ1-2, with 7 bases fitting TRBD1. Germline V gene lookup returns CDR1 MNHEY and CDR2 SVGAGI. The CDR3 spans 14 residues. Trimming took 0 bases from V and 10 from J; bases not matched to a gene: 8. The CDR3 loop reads CASSYSGQANVYTF. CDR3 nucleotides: TGTGCCAGCAGTTACTCAGGACAGGCAAACGTCTACACCTTC.

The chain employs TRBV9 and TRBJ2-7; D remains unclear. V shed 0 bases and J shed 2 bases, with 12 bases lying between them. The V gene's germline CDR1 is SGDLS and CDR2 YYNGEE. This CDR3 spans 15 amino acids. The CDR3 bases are TGTGCCAGCAGCGTAGCATTTGGCCAAGCCTACGAGCAGTACTTC. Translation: CASSVAFGQAYEQYF.

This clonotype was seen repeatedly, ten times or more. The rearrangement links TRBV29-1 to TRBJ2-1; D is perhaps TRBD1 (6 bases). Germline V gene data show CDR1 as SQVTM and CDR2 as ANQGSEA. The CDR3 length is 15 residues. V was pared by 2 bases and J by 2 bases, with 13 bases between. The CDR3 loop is CSVEPTGLPYNEQFF. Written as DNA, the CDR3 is TGCAGCGTTGAACCTACAGGGTTGCCCTACAATGAGCAGTTCTTC.

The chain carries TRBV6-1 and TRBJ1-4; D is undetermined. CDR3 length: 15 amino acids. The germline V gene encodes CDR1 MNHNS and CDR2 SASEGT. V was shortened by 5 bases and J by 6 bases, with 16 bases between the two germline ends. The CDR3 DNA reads TGTGCCAGCAGTCCTATCAGGATGCCTCATGAAAAACTGTTTTTT. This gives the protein CASSPIRMPHEKLFF.

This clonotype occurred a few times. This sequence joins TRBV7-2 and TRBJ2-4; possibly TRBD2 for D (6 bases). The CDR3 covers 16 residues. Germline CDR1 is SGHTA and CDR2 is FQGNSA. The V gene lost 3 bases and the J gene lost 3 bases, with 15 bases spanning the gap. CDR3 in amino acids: CASSFGDFSNKNIQYF. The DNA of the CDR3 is TGTGCCAGCAGCTTTGGGGACTTTTCTAACAAAAACATTCAGTACTTC.

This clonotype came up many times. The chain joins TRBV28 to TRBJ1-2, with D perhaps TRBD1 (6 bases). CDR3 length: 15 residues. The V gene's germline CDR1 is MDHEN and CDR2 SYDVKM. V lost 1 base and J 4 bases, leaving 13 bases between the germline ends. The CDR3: CASSLLGAHSYGYTF. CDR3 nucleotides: TGTGCCAGCAGTTTATTGGGGGCGCATAGCTATGGCTACACCTTC.

The CDR3: CASRAGTGGSPLHF. CDR3 coding DNA: TGTGCCAGCAGGGCCGGGACAGGGGGGTCACCCCTCCACTTT. The chain carries TRBV28 and TRBJ1-6; 11 bases match TRBD1. V shed 6 bases and J 10 bases; nucleotides not matched to a gene: 5. Germline CDR1 and CDR2: MDHEN and SYDVKM. The CDR3 runs to 14 residues.

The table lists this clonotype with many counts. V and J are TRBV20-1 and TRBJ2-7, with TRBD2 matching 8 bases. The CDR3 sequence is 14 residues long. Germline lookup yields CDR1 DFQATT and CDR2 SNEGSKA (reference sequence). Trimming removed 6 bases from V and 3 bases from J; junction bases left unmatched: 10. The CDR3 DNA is TGCAGTGCGCGGGCCGGGACTAGGATCTACGAGCAGTACTTC. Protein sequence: CSARAGTRIYEQYF.

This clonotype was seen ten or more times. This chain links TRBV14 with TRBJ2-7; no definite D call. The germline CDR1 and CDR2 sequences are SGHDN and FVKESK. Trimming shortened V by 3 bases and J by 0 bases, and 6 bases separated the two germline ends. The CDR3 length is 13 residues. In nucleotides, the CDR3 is TGTGCCAGCAGCCAGTCTAGCTCCTACGAGCAGTACTTC. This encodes CASSQSSSYEQYF. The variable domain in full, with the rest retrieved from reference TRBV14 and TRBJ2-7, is EAGVTQFPSHSVIEKGQTVTLRCDPISGHDNLYWYRRVMGKEIKFLLHFVKESKQDESGMPNNRFLAERTGGTYSTLKVQPAELEDSGVYFCASSQSSSYEQYFGPGTRLTVT.

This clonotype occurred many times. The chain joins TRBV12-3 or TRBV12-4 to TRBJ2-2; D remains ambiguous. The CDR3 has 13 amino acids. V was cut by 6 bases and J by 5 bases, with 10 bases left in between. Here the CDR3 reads CASRTLRTGELFF. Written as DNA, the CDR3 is TGTGCCAGCAGAACCCTTCGAACCGGGGAGCTGTTTTTT.